The rows below give T cell receptor beta chains drawn from one sample of a study of cytomegalovirus exposure and HLA in healthy donors. TCRdb's copy holds only in-frame clones and misses some; the assay was immunoSEQ multiplex PCR. The sample records over 85,000 clones, roughly 80% being singletons. Sequenced material: PBMCs. The receptor source for this set is a woman aged 18 to 35 in good health and CMV-seropositive. The conserved cysteine and the conserved F or W are not part of the CDR3 here.

v_call: TRBV6-1; j_call: TRBJ1-6; cdr3_aa: ASSEVGTDNSPLH
v_call: TRBV10-3; j_call: TRBJ2-1; cdr3_aa: AIRRGGGDAYNEQF
v_call: TRBV6-1; j_call: TRBJ1-1; cdr3_aa: ASSYRNTEAF
v_call: TRBV19; j_call: TRBJ1-6; cdr3_aa: ASSIKESYNSPLH
v_call: TRBV28; j_call: TRBJ2-7; cdr3_aa: ASNTPLGQFSYEQY
v_call: TRBV2; j_call: TRBJ2-7; cdr3_aa: ASSVAGASYEQY
v_call: TRBV2; j_call: TRBJ1-6; cdr3_aa: ASVVGGGVYSPLH
v_call: TRBV5-8; j_call: TRBJ1-1; cdr3_aa: ASSEAFGTVTEAF
v_call: TRBV2; j_call: TRBJ1-1; cdr3_aa: ASSDRGNTEAF
v_call: TRBV28; j_call: TRBJ2-7; cdr3_aa: ASTTGLAVYEQY
v_call: TRBV6-5; j_call: TRBJ1-5; cdr3_aa: ASLRLGGNQPQH
v_call: TRBV5-1; j_call: TRBJ1-1; cdr3_aa: ASSDGQGGTEAF
v_call: TRBV9; j_call: TRBJ1-3; cdr3_aa: ASSGSGNSGNTIY
v_call: TRBV5-1; j_call: TRBJ1-1; cdr3_aa: ASTRDRGLNTEAF
v_call: TRBV27; j_call: TRBJ2-1; cdr3_aa: ASSLERWRQF
v_call: TRBV18; j_call: TRBJ1-5; cdr3_aa: ASSPLGATDYQPQH
v_call: TRBV6-1; j_call: TRBJ2-1; cdr3_aa: ASSYGTWKF
v_call: TRBV11-2; j_call: TRBJ2-7; cdr3_aa: ASSFSPPDEQY